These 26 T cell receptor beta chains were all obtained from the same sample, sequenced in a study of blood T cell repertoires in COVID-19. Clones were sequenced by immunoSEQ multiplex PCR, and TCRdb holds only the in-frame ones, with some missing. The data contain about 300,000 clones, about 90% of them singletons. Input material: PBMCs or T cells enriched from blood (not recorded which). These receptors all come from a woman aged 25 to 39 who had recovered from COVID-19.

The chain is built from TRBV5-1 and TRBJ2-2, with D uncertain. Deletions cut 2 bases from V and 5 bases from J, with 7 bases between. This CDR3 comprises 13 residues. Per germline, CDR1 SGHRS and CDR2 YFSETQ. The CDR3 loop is CASSLQTTGELFF. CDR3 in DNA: TGCGCCAGCAGCTTACAGACGACCGGGGAGCTGTTTTTT.

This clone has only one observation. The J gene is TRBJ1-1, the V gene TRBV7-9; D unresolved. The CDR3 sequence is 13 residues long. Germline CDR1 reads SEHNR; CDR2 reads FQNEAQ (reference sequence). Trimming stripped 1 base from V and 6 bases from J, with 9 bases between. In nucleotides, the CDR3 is TGTGCCAGCAGCTTAGGAGGTGGGTCTGAAGCTTTCTTT. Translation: CASSLGGGSEAFF.

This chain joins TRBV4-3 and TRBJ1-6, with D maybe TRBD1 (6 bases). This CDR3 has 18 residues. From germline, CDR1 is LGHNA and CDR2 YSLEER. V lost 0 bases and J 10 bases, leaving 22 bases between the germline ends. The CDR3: CASSQEDGRAWGPSPLHF. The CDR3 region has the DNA TGCGCCAGCAGCCAAGAGGACGGACGGGCCTGGGGGCCGTCACCCCTCCACTTT.

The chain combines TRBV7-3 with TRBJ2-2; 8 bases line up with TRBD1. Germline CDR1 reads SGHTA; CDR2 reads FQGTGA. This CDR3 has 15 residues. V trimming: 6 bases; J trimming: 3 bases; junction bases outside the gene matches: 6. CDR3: CASSRDRTDTGELFF. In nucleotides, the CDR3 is TGTGCCAGCAGTCGGGACAGGACCGACACCGGGGAGCTGTTTTTT.

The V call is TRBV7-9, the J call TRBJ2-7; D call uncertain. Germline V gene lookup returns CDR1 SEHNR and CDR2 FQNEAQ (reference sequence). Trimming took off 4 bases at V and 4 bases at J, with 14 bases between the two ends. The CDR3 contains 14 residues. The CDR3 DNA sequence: TGTGCCAGCAGCTACCAAACAGCCGCATACGAGCAGTACTTC. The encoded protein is CASSYQTAAYEQYF.

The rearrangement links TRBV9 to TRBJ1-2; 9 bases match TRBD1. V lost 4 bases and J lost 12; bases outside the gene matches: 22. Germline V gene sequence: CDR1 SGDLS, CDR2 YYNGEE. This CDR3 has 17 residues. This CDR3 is CASSSAGQGPSLGDDTF. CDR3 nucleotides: TGTGCCAGCAGCTCGGCGGGACAGGGTCCGTCCCTGGGTGATGACACCTTC. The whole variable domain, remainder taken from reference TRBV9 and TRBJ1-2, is DSGVTQTPKHLITATGQRVTLRCSPRSGDLSVYWYQQSLDQGLQFLIQYYNGEERAKGNILERFSAQQFPDLHSELNLSSLELGDSALYFCASSSAGQGPSLGDDTFGSGTRLTVV.

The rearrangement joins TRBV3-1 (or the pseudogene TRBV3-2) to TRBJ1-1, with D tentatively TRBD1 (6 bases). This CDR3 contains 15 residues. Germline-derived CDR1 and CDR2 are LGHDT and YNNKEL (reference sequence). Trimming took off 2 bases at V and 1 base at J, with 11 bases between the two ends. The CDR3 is CASSQQGTQNTEAFF. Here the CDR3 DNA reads TGTGCCAGCAGCCAACAGGGGACCCAGAACACTGAAGCTTTCTTT.

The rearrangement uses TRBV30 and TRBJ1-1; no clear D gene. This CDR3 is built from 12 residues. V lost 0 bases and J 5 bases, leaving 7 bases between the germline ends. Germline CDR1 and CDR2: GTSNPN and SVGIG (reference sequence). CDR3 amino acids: CAWSVQFTEAFF. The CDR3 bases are TGTGCCTGGAGTGTACAATTTACTGAAGCTTTCTTT. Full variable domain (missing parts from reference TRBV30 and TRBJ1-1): SQTIHQWPATLVQPVGSPLSLECTVEGTSNPNLYWYRQAAGRGLQLLFYSVGIGQISSEVPQNLSASRPQDRQFILSSKKLLLSDSGFYLCAWSVQFTEAFFGQGTRLTVV.

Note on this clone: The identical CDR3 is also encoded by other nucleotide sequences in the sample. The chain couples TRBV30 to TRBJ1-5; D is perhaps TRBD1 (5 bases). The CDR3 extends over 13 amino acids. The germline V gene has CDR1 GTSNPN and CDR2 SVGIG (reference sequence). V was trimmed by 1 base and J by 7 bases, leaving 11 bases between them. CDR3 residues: CAWSAQGGQPQHF. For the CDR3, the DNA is TGTGCCTGGAGTGCCCAGGGCGGACAGCCCCAGCATTTT.

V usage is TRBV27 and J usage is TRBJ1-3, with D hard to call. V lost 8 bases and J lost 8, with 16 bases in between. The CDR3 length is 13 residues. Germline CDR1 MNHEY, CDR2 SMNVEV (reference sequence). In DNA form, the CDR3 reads TGTGCCAGCGCCGATCCCCCGGGGTACACCATATATTTT. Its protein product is CASADPPGYTIYF.

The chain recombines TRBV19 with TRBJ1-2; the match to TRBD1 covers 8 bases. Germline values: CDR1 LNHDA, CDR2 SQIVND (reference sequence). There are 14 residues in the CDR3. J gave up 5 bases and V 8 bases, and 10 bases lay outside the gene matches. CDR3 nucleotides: TGTGCCAGTCTGGGTTTGGACAGGGCATATGGCTACACCTTC. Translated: CASLGLDRAYGYTF.

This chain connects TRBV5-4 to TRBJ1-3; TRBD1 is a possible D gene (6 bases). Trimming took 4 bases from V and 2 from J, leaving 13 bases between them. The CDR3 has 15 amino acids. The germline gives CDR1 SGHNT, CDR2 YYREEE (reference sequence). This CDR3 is CASSAGQTTGNTIYF. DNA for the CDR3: TGTGCCAGCAGCGCAGGACAGACTACTGGAAACACCATATATTTT.

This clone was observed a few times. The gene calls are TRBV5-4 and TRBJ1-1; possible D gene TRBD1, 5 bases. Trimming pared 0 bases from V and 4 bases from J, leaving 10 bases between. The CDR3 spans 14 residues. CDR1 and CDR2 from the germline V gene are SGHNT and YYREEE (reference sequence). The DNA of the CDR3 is TGTGCCAGCAGCTTGGGTGGCCAGGGCACTGAAGCTTTCTTT. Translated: CASSLGGQGTEAFF. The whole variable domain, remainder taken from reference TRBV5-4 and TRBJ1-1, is ETGVTQSPTHLIKTRGQQVTLRCSSQSGHNTVSWYQQALGQGPQFIFQYYREEENGRGNFPPRFSGLQFPNYSSELNVNALELDDSALYLCASSLGGQGTEAFFGQGTRLTVV.

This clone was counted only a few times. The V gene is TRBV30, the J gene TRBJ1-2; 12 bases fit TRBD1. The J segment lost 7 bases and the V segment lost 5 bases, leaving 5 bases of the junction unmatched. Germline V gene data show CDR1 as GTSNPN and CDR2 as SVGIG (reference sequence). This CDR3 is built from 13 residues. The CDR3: CAWGGQGAGGYTF. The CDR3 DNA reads TGTGCCTGGGGGGGACAGGGGGCCGGTGGCTACACCTTC.

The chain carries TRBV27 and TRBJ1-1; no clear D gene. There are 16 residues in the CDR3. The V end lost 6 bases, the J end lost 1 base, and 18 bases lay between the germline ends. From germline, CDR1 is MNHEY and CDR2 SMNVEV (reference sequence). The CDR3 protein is CASSPAGVFGNTEAFF. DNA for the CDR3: TGTGCCAGCAGCCCCGCGGGAGTTTTCGGGAACACTGAAGCTTTCTTT.

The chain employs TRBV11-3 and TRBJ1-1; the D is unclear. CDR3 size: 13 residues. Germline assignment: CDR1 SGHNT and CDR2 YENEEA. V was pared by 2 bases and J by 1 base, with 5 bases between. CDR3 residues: CASSLSQNTEAFF. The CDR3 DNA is TGTGCCAGCAGCTTATCCCAGAACACTGAAGCTTTCTTT. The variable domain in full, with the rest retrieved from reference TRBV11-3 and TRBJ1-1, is EAGVVQSPRYKIIEKKQPVAFWCNPISGHNTLYWYLQNLGQGPELLIRYENEEAVDDSQLPKDRFSAERLKGVDSTLKIQPAELGDSAVYLCASSLSQNTEAFFGQGTRLTVV.

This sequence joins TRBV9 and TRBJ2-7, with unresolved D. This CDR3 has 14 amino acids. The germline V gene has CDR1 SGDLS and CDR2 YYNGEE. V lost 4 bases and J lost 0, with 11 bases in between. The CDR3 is CASSPRSSSYEQYF. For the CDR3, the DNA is TGTGCCAGCAGCCCTAGGAGCAGCTCCTACGAGCAGTACTTC. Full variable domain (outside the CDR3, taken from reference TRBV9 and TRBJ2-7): DSGVTQTPKHLITATGQRVTLRCSPRSGDLSVYWYQQSLDQGLQFLIQYYNGEERAKGNILERFSAQQFPDLHSELNLSSLELGDSALYFCASSPRSSSYEQYFGPGTRLTVT.

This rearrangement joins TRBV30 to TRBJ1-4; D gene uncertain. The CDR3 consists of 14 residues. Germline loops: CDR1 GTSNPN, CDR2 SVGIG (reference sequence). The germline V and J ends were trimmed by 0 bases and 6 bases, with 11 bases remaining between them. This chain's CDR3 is CAWSVMEADEKLFF. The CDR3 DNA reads TGTGCCTGGAGTGTTATGGAGGCGGATGAAAAACTGTTTTTT.

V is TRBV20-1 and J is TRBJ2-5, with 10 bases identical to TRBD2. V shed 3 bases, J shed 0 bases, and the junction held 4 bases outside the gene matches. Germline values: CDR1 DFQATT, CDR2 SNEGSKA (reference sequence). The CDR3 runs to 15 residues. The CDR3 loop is CSASQLAGDQETQYF. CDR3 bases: TGCAGTGCTAGTCAGCTAGCGGGGGACCAAGAGACCCAGTACTTC.

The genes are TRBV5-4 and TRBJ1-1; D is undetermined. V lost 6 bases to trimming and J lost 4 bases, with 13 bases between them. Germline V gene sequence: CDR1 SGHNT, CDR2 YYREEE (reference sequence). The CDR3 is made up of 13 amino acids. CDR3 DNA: TGTGCCAGCACGGGAATGGGGTCCACTGAAGCTTTCTTT. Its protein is CASTGMGSTEAFF.

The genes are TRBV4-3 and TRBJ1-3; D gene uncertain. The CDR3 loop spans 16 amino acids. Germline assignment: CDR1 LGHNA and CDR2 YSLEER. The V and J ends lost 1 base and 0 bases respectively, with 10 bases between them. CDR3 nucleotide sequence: TGCGCCAGCAGCCAAGGTCAGGCCGACTCTGGAAACACCATATATTTT. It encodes CASSQGQADSGNTIYF.

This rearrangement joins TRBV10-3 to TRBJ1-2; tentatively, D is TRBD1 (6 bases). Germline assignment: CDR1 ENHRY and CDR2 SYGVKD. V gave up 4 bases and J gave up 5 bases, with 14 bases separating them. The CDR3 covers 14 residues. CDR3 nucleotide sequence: TGTGCCATCAGTGTGTGGGACACTCAATATGGCTACACCTTC. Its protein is CAISVWDTQYGYTF.

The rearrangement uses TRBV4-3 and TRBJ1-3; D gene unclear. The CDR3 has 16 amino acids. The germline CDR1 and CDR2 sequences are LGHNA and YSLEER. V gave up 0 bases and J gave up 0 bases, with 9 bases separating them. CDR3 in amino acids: CASSQDWASSGNTIYF. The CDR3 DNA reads TGCGCCAGCAGCCAAGATTGGGCCTCCTCTGGAAACACCATATATTTT.

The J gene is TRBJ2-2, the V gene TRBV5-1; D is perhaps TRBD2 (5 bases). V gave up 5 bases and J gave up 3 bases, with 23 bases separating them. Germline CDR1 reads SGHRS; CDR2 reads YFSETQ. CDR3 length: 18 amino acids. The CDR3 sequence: CASSPVISAAVDTGELFF. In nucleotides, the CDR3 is TGCGCCAGCAGTCCTGTCATTTCAGCGGCGGTCGACACCGGGGAGCTGTTTTTT.

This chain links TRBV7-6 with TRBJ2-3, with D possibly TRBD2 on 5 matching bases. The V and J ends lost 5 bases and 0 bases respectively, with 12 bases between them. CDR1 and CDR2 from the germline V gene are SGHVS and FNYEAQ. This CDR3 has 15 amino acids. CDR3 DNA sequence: TGTGCCAGCAGCCCCCGGACGGGAAGCACAGATACGCAGTATTTT. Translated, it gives CASSPRTGSTDTQYF.

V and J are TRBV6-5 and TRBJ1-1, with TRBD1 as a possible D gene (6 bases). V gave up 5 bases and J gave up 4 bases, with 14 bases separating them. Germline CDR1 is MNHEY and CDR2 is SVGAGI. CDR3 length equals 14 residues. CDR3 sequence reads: CASSSSSRGTEAFF. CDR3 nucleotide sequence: TGTGCCAGCAGTAGTTCTTCCAGGGGCACTGAAGCTTTCTTT.